The 23 T cell receptor beta chains below were found in one sample sequenced in a study of cytotoxic CD8 clonotypes in ibrutinib-treated CLL. Repertoires were generated with immunoSEQ multiplex PCR, while TCRdb's copy carries only in-frame clones and drops some. The table includes around 310,000 clones, about 80% detected once. The material was PBMCs, obtained before ibrutinib treatment. The receptors were sampled from a human donor with chronic lymphocytic leukemia.

CDR3 DNA: TGTGCCAGCAGCTTATCCTCTGATACGCAGTATTTT. Translation gives CASSLSSDTQYF. The chain joins TRBV7-9 to TRBJ2-3; D gene uncertain. Germline CDR1 reads SEHNR; CDR2 reads FQNEAQ (reference sequence). V lost 2 bases and J 6 bases, leaving 6 bases between the germline ends. The CDR3 spans 12 residues.

The chain employs TRBV10-3 and TRBJ2-1; TRBD2 matches at 8 bases. Germline trimming cut 4 bases from V and 0 bases from J; bases unmatched to any gene: 5. Germline V gene data show CDR1 as ENHRY and CDR2 as SYGVKD. CDR3 length: 16 residues. The CDR3, as DNA: TGTGCCATCAGTGGCTCGGGAGGGAGCTCCTACAATGAGCAGTTCTTC. It is translated as CAISGSGGSSYNEQFF.

The rearrangement links TRBV7-9 to TRBJ1-2; D is uncertain. V lost 4 bases to trimming and J lost 8 bases, with 14 bases between them. The CDR3 is 13 residues long. The V gene's germline CDR1 is SEHNR and CDR2 FQNEAQ (reference sequence). This CDR3 reads CASSWTGLGGYTF. Written as DNA, the CDR3 is TGTGCCAGCAGCTGGACGGGGTTAGGGGGCTACACCTTC.

As to this clone: The same CDR3 also results from other DNA sequences found in this sample. The V gene is TRBV9, the J gene TRBJ2-3; unclear D gene. This CDR3 has 13 residues. Germline loops: CDR1 SGDLS, CDR2 YYNGEE. V lost 0 bases and J lost 0, with 2 bases in between. The CDR3 DNA follows: TGTGCCAGCAGCGTAGGCAGCACAGATACGCAGTATTTT. This codes for CASSVGSTDTQYF.

The chain employs TRBV27 and TRBJ2-7; TRBD1 aligns across 7 bases. The CDR3 extends over 22 amino acids. Germline lookup yields CDR1 MNHEY and CDR2 SMNVEV (reference sequence). V lost 0 bases to trimming and J lost 0 bases; unmatched junction nucleotides: 23. This chain's CDR3 is CASSLSHLSNTGAPEDSYEQYF. In DNA form, the CDR3 reads TGTGCCAGCAGTTTATCCCACCTTAGCAATACAGGGGCGCCGGAGGACTCCTACGAGCAGTACTTC.

The chain links TRBV7-2 to TRBJ1-4; TRBD1 agrees at 9 bases. The CDR3 has 15 residues. V gave up 4 bases and J gave up 5 bases; unmatched junction bases: 5. Germline V gives CDR1 SGHTA, CDR2 FQGNSA. The CDR3 here is CASSYWTGENEKLFF. Written as DNA, the CDR3 is TGTGCCAGCAGCTACTGGACAGGGGAGAATGAAAAACTGTTTTTT.

The chain links TRBV14 to TRBJ2-2, with D hard to call. Trimming removed 4 bases from V and 2 bases from J, with 2 bases in between. From germline, CDR1 is SGHDN and CDR2 FVKESK. The CDR3 is made up of 12 amino acids. CDR3 loop: CASSPNTGELFF. Written as DNA, the CDR3 is TGTGCCAGCAGCCCTAACACCGGGGAGCTGTTTTTT.

This clone was observed a few times. The chain carries TRBV6-5 and TRBJ2-7; D ambiguous. V gave up 0 bases and J gave up 6 bases, with 12 bases separating them. The CDR3 has 14 amino acids. The germline gives CDR1 MNHEY, CDR2 SVGAGI. The CDR3 protein is CASSYSFWSPEQYF. The DNA of the CDR3 is TGTGCCAGCAGTTACTCGTTTTGGAGCCCCGAGCAGTACTTC.

This chain links TRBV30 with TRBJ2-1; D is possibly TRBD2 (5 bases). Trimming took 1 base from V and 6 from J, leaving 7 bases between them. Germline CDR1 is GTSNPN and CDR2 is SVGIG (reference sequence). The CDR3 spans 12 residues. In nucleotides, the CDR3 is TGTGCCTGGAGTGGCCGGGGCAATGAGCAGTTCTTC. Translated: CAWSGRGNEQFF.

Here the CDR3 reads CASSKLCRLWQGDCQPQHF. The DNA for the CDR3 is TGTGCCAGCAGCAAGTTGTGTCGTCTTTGGCAGGGGGATTGTCAGCCCCAGCATTTT. The chain is built from TRBV21-1 and TRBJ1-5; the DNA was not compared with TRBD1, the D call given in the table. TRBV21-1 is an annotated pseudogene. There are 19 residues in the CDR3.

The chain joins TRBV6-1 to TRBJ1-4; D might be TRBD1 (5 bases). Germline CDR1 is MNHNS and CDR2 is SASEGT. This CDR3 comprises 12 residues. Trimming left V 2 bases short and J 8 bases short, with 6 bases between. Written as DNA, the CDR3 is TGTGCCAGCAGTGAATCAGGGGAAAAACTGTTTTTT. Encoded protein: CASSESGEKLFF.

This clone turned up a few times. In the same sample, other DNA sequences code for this CDR3. The chain uses TRBV6-5 and TRBJ1-1; D is perhaps TRBD1 (5 bases). There are 13 residues in the CDR3. CDR1 is MNHEY and CDR2 is SVGAGI in the germline V gene. V was shortened by 2 bases and J by 2 bases, with 6 bases between the two germline ends. The CDR3 is CASSYDRNTEAFF. Here the CDR3 DNA reads TGTGCCAGCAGTTACGACAGAAACACTGAAGCTTTCTTT.

The chain uses TRBV19 and TRBJ1-5; 8 nucleotides agree with TRBD1. V shed 2 bases and J 4 bases; nucleotides not matched to a gene: 4. The germline CDR1 and CDR2 sequences are LNHDA and SQIVND (reference sequence). This CDR3 has 15 residues. The CDR3 bases are TGTGCCAGTAGTATAAGGACAGGGAGTAATCAGCCCCAGCATTTT. It codes for CASSIRTGSNQPQHF.

The chain combines TRBV10-3 with TRBJ2-7; TRBD1 aligns across 9 bases. Germline trimming cut 8 bases from V and 5 bases from J; bases unmatched to any gene: 4. The CDR3 length is 12 residues. The germline V gene encodes CDR1 ENHRY and CDR2 SYGVKD. DNA of the CDR3: TGTGCCATCGGACAGGGGTCCCACGAGCAGTACTTC. Translated: CAIGQGSHEQYF.

The V call is TRBV28, the J call TRBJ1-2; D remains ambiguous. The V end lost 3 bases, the J end lost 2 bases, and 10 bases lay between the germline ends. The CDR3 length is 14 residues. The germline gives CDR1 MDHEN, CDR2 SYDVKM. CDR3 protein: CASSFGYNNYGYTF. CDR3 DNA sequence: TGTGCCAGCAGTTTTGGGTACAACAACTATGGCTACACCTTC.

The chain combines TRBV4-1 with TRBJ1-1, with D unclear. Germline V gene sequence: CDR1 MGHRA, CDR2 YSYEKL. The CDR3 consists of 14 residues. V was pared by 1 base and J by 2 bases, with 8 bases between. The CDR3: CASSQGRENTEAFF. The CDR3 nucleotides read TGCGCCAGCAGCCAAGGGCGTGAAAACACTGAAGCTTTCTTT.

The chain recombines TRBV5-4 with TRBJ2-7; 13 nucleotides agree with TRBD2. The CDR3 covers 15 residues. CDR1 is SGHNT, CDR2 YYREEE, per germline (reference sequence). The J segment lost 3 bases and the V segment lost 4 bases, leaving 4 bases of the junction unmatched. CDR3 region: CASSPRTSGSYEQYF. CDR3 nucleotides: TGTGCCAGCAGCCCCCGGACTAGCGGGAGCTACGAGCAGTACTTC. Full variable domain (remainder filled in from reference TRBV5-4 and TRBJ2-7): ETGVTQSPTHLIKTRGQQVTLRCSSQSGHNTVSWYQQALGQGPQFIFQYYREEENGRGNFPPRFSGLQFPNYSSELNVNALELDDSALYLCASSPRTSGSYEQYFGPGTRLTVT.

The chain couples TRBV7-3 to TRBJ2-6; D may be TRBD2 (6 bases). CDR1 is SGHTA and CDR2 is FQGTGA in the germline V gene. V lost 4 bases and J lost 0, with 7 bases in between. The CDR3 is 15 residues long. The CDR3 DNA reads as TGTGCCAGCAGCTGGGGACTCTCTGGGGCCAACGTCCTGACTTTC. As protein: CASSWGLSGANVLTF.

This clone has more than one count but fewer than ten. The chain joins TRBV15 to TRBJ2-7, with unresolved D. Germline V gene sequence: CDR1 LNHNV, CDR2 YYDKDF (reference sequence). The CDR3 contains 13 residues. The germline V and J ends were trimmed by 1 base and 3 bases, with 7 bases remaining between them. CDR3 coding DNA: TGTGCCACCAGCAGAGGAAGAAACTACGAGCAGTACTTC. Amino acid sequence: CATSRGRNYEQYF.

This chain links TRBV4-2 with TRBJ2-5; D is uncertain. V was pared by 4 bases and J by 5 bases, with 8 bases between. The CDR3 runs 12 residues. Germline CDR1 LGHNA, CDR2 YNFKEQ. CDR3 protein: CASSPSGETQYF. DNA of the CDR3: TGTGCCAGCAGCCCATCCGGCGAGACCCAGTACTTC.

The rearrangement joins TRBV19 to TRBJ2-1; the D is unclear. The V end was cut by 3 bases, the J end by 0 bases, with 3 bases between. Germline CDR1 LNHDA, CDR2 SQIVND (reference sequence). The CDR3 is 13 amino acids. The CDR3 nucleotides read TGTGCCAGTAGTATGGACTCCTACAATGAGCAGTTCTTC. It codes for CASSMDSYNEQFF.

The chain joins TRBV13 to TRBJ2-7; no clear D gene. Per germline, CDR1 PRHDT and CDR2 FYEKMQ (reference sequence). CDR3 length: 15 residues. V lost 2 bases and J lost 2, with 13 bases in between. The CDR3 nucleotides are TGTGCCAGCAGCTTATCCGGTCCATCCCCCTACGAGCAGTACTTC. Translating it yields CASSLSGPSPYEQYF.

Of note for this clone: The same CDR3 arises from other DNA sequences in this sample as well. The rearrangement uses TRBV18 and TRBJ2-7, with D unclear. With 0 bases removed from V and 4 bases from J, the gap between germline ends came to 7 bases. The CDR3 covers 13 residues. Germline CDR1 and CDR2: KGHSH and LQKENI. The CDR3 is CASSPPSSYEQYF. For the CDR3, the DNA is TGTGCCAGCTCACCACCCAGTAGTTACGAGCAGTACTTC.